This TCR beta chain derives from a study of PD-1 blockade in classical Hodgkin lymphoma. The germline V and J ends were trimmed by 5 bases and 7 bases, with 17 bases remaining between them. This CDR3 spans 15 amino acids. The germline V gene encodes CDR1 MNHEY and CDR2 SMNVEV (reference sequence). No patient escaped relapse after autologous stem cell transplantation, and brentuximab vedotin exposure varied. It was by magnetic negative selection that CD8+ T cells were isolated from thawed PBMCs. Sequencing was performed with immunoSEQ multiplex PCR; in TCRdb, only in-frame clones are kept and a portion is missing. Seen here are about 1,600 clones, 65% to 80% observed once, and the top ten hold about 32%.

This clonotype originated in a human donor with classical Hodgkin lymphoma. J is TRBJ1-4 and V is TRBV27; D perhaps matches TRBD1 (6 bases). The sequencing here drew on CD8+ T cells from blood, taken at baseline. The CDR3 DNA reads TGTGCCAGCAGTATACACCAGGGGATCGGTGAAAAACTGTTTTTT. Residues: CASSIHQGIGEKLFF. Together with reference TRBV27 and TRBJ1-4, the CDR3 gives the full variable domain: EAQVTQNPRYLITVTGKKLTVTCSQNMNHEYMSWYRQDPGLGLRQIYYSMNVEVTDKGDVPEGYKVSRKEKRNFPLILESPSPNQTSLYFCASSIHQGIGEKLFFGSGTQLSVL.